This T cell receptor (beta chain) stems from a study of cytomegalovirus exposure and HLA in healthy donors. In germline, CDR1 is SGHRS, CDR2 YFSETQ. V was clipped by 0 bases and J by 5 bases, with 12 bases between them. The CDR3 covers 14 residues. PCR employed 60 Vbeta and 13 Jbeta primers. Clones were sequenced by immunoSEQ multiplex PCR, and TCRdb holds only the in-frame ones, with some missing. The sample holds roughly 150,000 clones, 70% to 80% seen once. The sequence derives from a man aged 18 to 29 in good health and CMV-seropositive. Sequenced material: PBMCs. The rearrangement uses TRBV5-1 and TRBJ2-7; a possible D gene is TRBD2 (5 bases). In DNA, the CDR3 is TGCGCCAGCAGCTTGGGCCGGTCCGGGGACGAGCAGTACTTC. It is translated as CASSLGRSGDEQYF.